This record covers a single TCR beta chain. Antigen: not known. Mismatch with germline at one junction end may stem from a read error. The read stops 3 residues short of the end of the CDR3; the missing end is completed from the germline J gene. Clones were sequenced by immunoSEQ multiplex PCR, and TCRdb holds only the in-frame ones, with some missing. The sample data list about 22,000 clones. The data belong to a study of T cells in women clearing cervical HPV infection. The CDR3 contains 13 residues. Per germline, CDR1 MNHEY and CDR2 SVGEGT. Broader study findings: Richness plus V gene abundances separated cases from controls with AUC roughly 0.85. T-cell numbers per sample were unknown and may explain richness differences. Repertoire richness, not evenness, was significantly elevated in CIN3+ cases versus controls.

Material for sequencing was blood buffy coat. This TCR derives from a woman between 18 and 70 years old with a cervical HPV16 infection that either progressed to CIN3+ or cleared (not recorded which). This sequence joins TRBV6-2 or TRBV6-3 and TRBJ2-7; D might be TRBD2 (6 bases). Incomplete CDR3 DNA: TGTGCTAGCAAGTCGGGACTGGCCTACGAG. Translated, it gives CASKSGLAYE. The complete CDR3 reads CASKSGLAYEQYF.